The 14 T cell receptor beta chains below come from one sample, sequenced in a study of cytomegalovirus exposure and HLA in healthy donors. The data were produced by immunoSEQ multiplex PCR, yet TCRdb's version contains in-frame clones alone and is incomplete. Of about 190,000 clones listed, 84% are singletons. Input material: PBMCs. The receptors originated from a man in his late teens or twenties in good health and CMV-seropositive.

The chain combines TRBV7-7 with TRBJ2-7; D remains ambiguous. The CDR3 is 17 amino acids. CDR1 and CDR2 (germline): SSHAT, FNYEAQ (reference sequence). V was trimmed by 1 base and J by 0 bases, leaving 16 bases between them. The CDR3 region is CASSLDPPPVSSYEQYF. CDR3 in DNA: TGTGCCAGCAGCTTAGATCCCCCCCCCGTATCCTCCTACGAGCAGTACTTC.

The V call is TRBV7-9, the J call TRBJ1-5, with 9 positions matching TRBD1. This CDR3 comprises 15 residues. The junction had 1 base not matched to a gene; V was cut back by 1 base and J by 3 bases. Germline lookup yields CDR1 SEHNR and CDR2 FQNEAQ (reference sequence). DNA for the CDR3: TGTGCCAGCAGCTTAGGGACAGGGGACAATCAGCCCCAGCATTTT. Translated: CASSLGTGDNQPQHF.

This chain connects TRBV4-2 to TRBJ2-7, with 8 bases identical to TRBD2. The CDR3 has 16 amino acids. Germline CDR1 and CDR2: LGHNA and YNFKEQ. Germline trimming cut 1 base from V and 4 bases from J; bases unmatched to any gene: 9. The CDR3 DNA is TGTGCCAGCAGCCAAGGAGTGTTAGCGGGAAGGTACGAGCAGTACTTC. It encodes CASSQGVLAGRYEQYF.

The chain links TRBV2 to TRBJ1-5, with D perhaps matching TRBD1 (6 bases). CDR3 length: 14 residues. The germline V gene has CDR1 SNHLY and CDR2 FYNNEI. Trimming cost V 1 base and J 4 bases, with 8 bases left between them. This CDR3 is CASSEVDRNQPQHF. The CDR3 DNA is TGTGCCAGCAGTGAAGTGGACAGAAATCAGCCCCAGCATTTT.

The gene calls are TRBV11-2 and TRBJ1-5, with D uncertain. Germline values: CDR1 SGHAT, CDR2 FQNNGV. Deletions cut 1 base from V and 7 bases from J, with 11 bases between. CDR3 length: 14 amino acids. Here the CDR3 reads CASSLGPEVQPQHF. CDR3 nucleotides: TGTGCCAGCAGCTTAGGGCCGGAGGTACAGCCCCAGCATTTT.

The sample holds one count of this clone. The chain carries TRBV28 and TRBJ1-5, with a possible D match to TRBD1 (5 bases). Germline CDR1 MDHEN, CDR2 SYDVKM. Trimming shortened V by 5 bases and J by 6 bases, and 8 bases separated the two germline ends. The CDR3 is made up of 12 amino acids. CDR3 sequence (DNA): TGTGCCAGCAGTCCAGGGATTCAGCCCCAGCATTTT. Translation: CASSPGIQPQHF.

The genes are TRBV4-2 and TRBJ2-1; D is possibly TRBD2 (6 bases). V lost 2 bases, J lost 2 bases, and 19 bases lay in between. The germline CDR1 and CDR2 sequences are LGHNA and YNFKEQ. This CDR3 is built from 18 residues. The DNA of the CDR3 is TGTGCCAGCAGCCAAACTGCTTCTCGCGGGACGACCTACAATGAGCAGTTCTTC. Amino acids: CASSQTASRGTTYNEQFF.

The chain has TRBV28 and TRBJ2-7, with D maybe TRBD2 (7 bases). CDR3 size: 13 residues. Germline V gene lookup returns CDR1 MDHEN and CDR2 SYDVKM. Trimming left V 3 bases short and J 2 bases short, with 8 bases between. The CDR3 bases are TGTGCCAGCAGTTTGGGGGGGCCCTACGAGCAGTACTTC. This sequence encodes CASSLGGPYEQYF.

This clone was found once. The CDR3 is CASSRWQGTEAFF. CDR3 nucleotide sequence: TGTGCCAGTAGTAGGTGGCAGGGCACTGAAGCTTTCTTT. The rearrangement joins TRBV19 to TRBJ1-1; the D gene is possibly TRBD1 (5 bases). From germline, CDR1 is LNHDA and CDR2 SQIVND (reference sequence). There are 13 residues in the CDR3. V shed 4 bases and J shed 4 bases, with 10 bases lying between them.

In DNA form, the CDR3 reads TGTGCCAGCAGTTACTCAAACAGGGCCGGGGAGCTGTTTTTT. This gives the protein CASSYSNRAGELFF. This sequence joins TRBV6-5 and TRBJ2-2; the D gene is possibly TRBD1 (6 bases). The V end was cut by 0 bases, the J end by 6 bases, with 8 bases between. This CDR3 region has 14 residues. Germline CDR1 MNHEY, CDR2 SVGAGI.

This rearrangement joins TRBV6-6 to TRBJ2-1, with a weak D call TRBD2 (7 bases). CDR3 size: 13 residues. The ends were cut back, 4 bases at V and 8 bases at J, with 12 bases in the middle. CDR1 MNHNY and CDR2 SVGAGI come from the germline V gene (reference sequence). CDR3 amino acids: CASSLGGLDEQFF. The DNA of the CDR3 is TGTGCCAGCAGTTTGGGGGGGCTAGATGAGCAGTTCTTC.

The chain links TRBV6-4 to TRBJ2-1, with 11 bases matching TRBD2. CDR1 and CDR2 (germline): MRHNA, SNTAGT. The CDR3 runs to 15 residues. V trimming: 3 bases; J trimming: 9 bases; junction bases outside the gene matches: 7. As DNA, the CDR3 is TGTGCCAGCAGTGAACGACTAGCGGGGTCAGGTGAGCAGTTCTTC. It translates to CASSERLAGSGEQFF.

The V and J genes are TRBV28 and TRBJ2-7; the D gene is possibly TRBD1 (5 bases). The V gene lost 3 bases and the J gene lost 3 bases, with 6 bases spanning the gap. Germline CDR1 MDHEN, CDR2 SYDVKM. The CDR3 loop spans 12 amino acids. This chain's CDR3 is CASSFDSYEQYF. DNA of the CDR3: TGTGCCAGCAGTTTTGACAGCTACGAGCAGTACTTC.

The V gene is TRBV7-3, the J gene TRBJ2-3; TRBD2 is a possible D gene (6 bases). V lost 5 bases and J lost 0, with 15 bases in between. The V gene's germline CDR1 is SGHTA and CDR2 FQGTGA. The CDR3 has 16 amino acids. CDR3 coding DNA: TGTGCCAGCAGCCCCACAAAAGCGGGCAGCACAGATACGCAGTATTTT. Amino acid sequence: CASSPTKAGSTDTQYF.